Sequencing of this TCR beta chain was carried out in a study of T cells expressing NK-cell markers. Reanalyzing the 5' RACE reads, TCRdb keeps one entry per CDR3 protein, without DNA. The sample table includes 200,000 to 300,000 distinct CDR3 sequences. The CDR3 has 16 residues. CDR1 and CDR2 (germline): SGHTA, FQGNSA. The receptor's source is a man aged 18 to 29 in good health. The sample was blood T cells: a sorted CD56 or NKG2C T cell subset, CD4+ or CD8+ T cells, or bulk PBMC T cells (not recorded which). The rearrangement joins TRBV7-2 to TRBJ2-1; TCRdb indicates TRBD1, and absent DNA this call remains unverified. The CDR3 spells CASSLELGQGSNEQFF.